This T cell receptor (beta chain) was profiled in a study of T-cell memory formation after mild COVID-19. Study-level results: Some clones that responded were present in memory (sampled pre-infection), which suggests cross-reactive memory joined.

TCRdb reprocessed the 5' RACE reads via MiXCR and lists one record per CDR3 protein. The data hold tens of thousands of distinct CDR3 sequences, with over 15% observed a single time. About this clonotype itself: Its antigen remains unknown.

This clonotype was obtained from an adult woman who had mild COVID-19 (a few samples of this study predate the infection). Cell type and time point are not known. Material: PBMCs or a T cell subset sorted from them (not recorded which).

Here the CDR3 DNA reads TGCAGTGCTGAGGACCGACAGGGTTGGGAGACCCAGTACTTC. Translating it yields CSAEDRQGWETQYF. This sequence joins TRBV20-1 and TRBJ2-5, with 7 bases fitting TRBD1. The CDR3 consists of 14 residues. With 5 bases clipped from V and 5 bases from J, the junction kept 11 bases outside the gene matches. Germline assignment: CDR1 DFQATT and CDR2 SNEGSKA (reference sequence).